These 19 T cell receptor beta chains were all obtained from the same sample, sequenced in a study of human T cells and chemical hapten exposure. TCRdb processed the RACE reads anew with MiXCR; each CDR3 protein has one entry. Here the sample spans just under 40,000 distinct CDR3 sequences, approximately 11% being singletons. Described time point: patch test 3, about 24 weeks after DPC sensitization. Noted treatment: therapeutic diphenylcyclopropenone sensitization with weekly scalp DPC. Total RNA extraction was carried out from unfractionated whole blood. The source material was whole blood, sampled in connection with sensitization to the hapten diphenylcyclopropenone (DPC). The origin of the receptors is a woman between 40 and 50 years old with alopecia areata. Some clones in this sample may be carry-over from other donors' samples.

CDR3 sequence reads: CAISSGTDGNTIYF. DNA for the CDR3: TGTGCCATCAGTTCCGGGACAGATGGAAACACCATATATTTT. The chain combines TRBV10-3 with TRBJ1-3; 7 positions match TRBD1. The junction had 4 bases not matched to a gene; V was cut back by 5 bases and J by 3 bases. CDR3 length: 14 residues. The germline V gene has CDR1 ENHRY and CDR2 SYGVKD.

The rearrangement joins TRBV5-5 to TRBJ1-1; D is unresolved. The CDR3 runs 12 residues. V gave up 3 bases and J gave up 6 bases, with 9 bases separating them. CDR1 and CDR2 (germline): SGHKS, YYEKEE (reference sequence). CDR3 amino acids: CASSWEKAEAFF. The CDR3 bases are TGTGCCAGCAGCTGGGAGAAGGCTGAAGCTTTCTTT.

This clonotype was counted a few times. In DNA, the CDR3 is TGTGCCATCAGGGCAATAGCGGGAGTAGGGAATGAGCAGTTCTTC. Protein sequence: CAIRAIAGVGNEQFF. The V gene is TRBV10-3, the J gene TRBJ2-1; 9 positions match TRBD2. This CDR3 is built from 15 residues. CDR1 and CDR2 (germline): ENHRY, SYGVKD. With 6 bases clipped from V and 7 bases from J, the junction kept 10 bases outside the gene matches.

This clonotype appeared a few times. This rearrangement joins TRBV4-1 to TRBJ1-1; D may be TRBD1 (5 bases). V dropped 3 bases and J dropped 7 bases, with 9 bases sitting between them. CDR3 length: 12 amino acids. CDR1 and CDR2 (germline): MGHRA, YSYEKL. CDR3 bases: TGCGCCAGCAGCCATCGTGGGGGTGAAGCTTTCTTT. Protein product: CASSHRGGEAFF.

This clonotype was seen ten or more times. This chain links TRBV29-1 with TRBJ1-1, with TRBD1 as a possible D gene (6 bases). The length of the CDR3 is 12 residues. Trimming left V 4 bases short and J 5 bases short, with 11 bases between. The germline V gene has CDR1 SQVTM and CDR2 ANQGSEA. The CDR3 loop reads CSVGGLGTEAFF. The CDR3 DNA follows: TGCAGCGTTGGGGGGCTAGGAACTGAAGCTTTCTTT.

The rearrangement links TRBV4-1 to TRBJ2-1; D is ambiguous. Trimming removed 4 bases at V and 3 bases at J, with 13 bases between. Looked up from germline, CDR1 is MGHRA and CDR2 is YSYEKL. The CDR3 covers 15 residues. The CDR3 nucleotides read TGCGCCAGCAGCCTCCGGCAGGAACACTACAATGAGCAGTTCTTC. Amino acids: CASSLRQEHYNEQFF.

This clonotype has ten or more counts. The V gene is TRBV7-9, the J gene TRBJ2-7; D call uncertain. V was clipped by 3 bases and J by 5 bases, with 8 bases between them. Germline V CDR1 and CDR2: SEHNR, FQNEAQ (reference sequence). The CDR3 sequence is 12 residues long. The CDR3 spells CASSFLGDEQYF. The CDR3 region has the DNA TGTGCCAGCAGCTTTTTAGGAGACGAGCAGTACTTC.

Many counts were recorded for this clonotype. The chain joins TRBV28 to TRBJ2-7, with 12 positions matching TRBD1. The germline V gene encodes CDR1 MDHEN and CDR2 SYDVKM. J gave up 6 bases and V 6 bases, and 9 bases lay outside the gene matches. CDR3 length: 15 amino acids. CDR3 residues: CASSLRGTGGLEQYF. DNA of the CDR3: TGTGCCAGCAGCCTACGGGGGACAGGGGGCCTCGAGCAGTACTTC.

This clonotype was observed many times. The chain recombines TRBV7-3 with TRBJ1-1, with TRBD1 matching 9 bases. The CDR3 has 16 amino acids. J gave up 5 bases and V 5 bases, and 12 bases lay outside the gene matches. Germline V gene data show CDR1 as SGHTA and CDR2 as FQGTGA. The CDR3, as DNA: TGTGCCAGCAGCCTCCGGGACAGGGTGGGGTGGACTGAAGCTTTCTTT. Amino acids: CASSLRDRVGWTEAFF.

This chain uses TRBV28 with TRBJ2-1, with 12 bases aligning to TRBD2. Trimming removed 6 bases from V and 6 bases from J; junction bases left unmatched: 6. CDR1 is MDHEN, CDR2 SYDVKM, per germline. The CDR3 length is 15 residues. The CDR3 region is CASRPTSGSPNEQFF. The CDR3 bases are TGTGCCAGCAGGCCGACTAGCGGGAGCCCCAATGAGCAGTTCTTC.

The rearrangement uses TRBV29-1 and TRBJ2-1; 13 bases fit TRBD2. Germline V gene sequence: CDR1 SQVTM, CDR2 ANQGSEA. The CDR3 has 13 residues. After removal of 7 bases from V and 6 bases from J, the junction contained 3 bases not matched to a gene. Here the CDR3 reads CSARTSGSNEQFF. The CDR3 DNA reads TGCAGCGCCCGGACTAGCGGGAGCAATGAGCAGTTCTTC.

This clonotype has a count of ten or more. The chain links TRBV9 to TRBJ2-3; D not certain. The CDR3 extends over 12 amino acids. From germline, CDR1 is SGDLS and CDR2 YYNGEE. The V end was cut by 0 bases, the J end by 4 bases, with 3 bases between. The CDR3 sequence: CASSVGSDTQYF. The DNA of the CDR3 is TGTGCCAGCAGCGTAGGTTCAGATACGCAGTATTTT.

CDR3 residues: CASSVATSGTYEQYF. CDR3 DNA: TGTGCCAGCAGCGTAGCTACTAGCGGGACCTACGAGCAGTACTTC. The V call is TRBV9, the J call TRBJ2-7, with TRBD2 matching 10 bases. The junction had 2 bases not matched to a gene; V was cut back by 0 bases and J by 2 bases. The CDR3 totals 15 residues. Germline CDR1 SGDLS, CDR2 YYNGEE.

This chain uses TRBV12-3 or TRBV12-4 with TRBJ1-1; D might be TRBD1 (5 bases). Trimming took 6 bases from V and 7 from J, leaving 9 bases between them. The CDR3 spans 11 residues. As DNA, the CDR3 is TGTGCCAGCAGCTACACAGGTGAAGCTTTCTTT. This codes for CASSYTGEAFF.

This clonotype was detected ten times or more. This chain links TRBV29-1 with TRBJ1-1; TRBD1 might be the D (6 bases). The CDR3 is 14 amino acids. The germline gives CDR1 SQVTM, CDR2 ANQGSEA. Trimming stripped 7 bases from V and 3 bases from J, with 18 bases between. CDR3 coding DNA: TGCAGCGCCGGCCCAGAAGGGGGGGACACTGAAGCTTTCTTT. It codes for CSAGPEGGDTEAFF.

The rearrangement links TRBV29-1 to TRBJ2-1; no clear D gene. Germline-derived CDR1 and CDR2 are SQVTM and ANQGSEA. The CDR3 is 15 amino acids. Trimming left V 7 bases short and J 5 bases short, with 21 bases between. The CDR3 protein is CSARRLVEVHNEQFF. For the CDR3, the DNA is TGCAGCGCACGGCGGTTGGTGGAAGTACACAATGAGCAGTTCTTC.

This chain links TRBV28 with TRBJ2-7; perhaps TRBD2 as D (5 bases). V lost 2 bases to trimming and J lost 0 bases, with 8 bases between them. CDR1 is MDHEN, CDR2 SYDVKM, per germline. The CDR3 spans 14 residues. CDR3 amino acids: CASSLRESSYEQYF. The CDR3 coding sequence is TGTGCCAGCAGTTTAAGGGAGAGCTCCTACGAGCAGTACTTC.

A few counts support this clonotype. This chain's CDR3 is CAISESGSTHNEQFF. The CDR3 DNA follows: TGTGCCATCAGTGAGTCGGGTTCTACACACAATGAGCAGTTCTTC. The J gene is TRBJ2-1, the V gene TRBV10-3; D is unresolved. Germline CDR1 reads ENHRY; CDR2 reads SYGVKD. The CDR3 has 15 amino acids. Between the trimmed V and J ends, which lost 0 bases and 5 bases, there was a span of 11 bases.

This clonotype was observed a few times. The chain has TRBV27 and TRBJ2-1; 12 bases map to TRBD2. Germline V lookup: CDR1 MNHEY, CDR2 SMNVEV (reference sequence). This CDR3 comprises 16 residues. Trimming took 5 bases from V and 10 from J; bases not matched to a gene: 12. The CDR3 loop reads CASSEPGLAGPSEQFF. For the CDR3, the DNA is TGTGCCAGCAGTGAACCGGGACTAGCGGGCCCGAGCGAGCAGTTCTTC.